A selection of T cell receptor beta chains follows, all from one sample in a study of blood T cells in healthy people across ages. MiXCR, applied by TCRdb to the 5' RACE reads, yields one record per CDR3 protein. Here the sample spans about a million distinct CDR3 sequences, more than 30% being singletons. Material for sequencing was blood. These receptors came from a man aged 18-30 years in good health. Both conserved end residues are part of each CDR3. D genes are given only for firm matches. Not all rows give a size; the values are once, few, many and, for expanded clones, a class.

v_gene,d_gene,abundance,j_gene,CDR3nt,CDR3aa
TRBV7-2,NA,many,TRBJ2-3,TGCGCCAGCAGCTTGGCGGCCCGCACAGATACGCAGTATTTT,CASSLAARTDTQYF
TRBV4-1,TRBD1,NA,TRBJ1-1,TGCGCCAGCAGCCACGCTCGGACAGGGTGGGACACTGAAGCTTTCTTT,CASSHARTGWDTEAFF
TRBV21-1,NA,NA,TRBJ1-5,TGTGCCAGCAGCAAAGGGACAGGGCGGCGCAATCAGCCCCAGCATTTT,CASSKGTGRRNQPQHF
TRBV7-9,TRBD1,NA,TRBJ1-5,TGTGCCAGCAGCTTAACCGACTCCCAAGGACAGGGTGACAATCAGCCCCAGCATTTT,CASSLTDSQGQGDNQPQHF
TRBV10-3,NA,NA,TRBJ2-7,TGTGCCATCGGTGAGTCCCCCAGCTACGAGCAGTACTTC,CAIGESPSYEQYF
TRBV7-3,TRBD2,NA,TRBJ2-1,TGTACCAGCAGCTCCATGGGACTAGCGGGGGGCAATGAGCAGTTCTTC,CTSSSMGLAGGNEQFF
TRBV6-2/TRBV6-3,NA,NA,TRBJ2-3,TGTGCAAGCGGGCGCACCACAGATGCGCAGTATTTT,CASGRTTDAQYF
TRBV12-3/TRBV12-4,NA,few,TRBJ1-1,TGTGCCAGCAGTTTAGGGGACCGCACTGAAGCTTTCTTT,CASSLGDRTEAFF
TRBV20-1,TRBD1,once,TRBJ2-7,TGCAGTGCTAGAGATTTGGGACAGGTCTACAATGAGCAGTACTTC,CSARDLGQVYNEQYF
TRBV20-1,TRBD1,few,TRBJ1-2,TGCAGTGCTAGTCAAATGGGACAGGCGAACTATGGCTACACCTTC,CSASQMGQANYGYTF
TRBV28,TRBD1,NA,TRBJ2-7,TGTGCCAGCAGTTCCCACAGGGGGCGCGGGCAAGACGAGCAGTACTTC,CASSSHRGRGQDEQYF
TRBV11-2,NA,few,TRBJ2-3,TGTGCCAGCAGCTTAGATTCTGGTGATACGCAGTATTTT,CASSLDSGDTQYF
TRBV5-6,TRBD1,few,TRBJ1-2,TGTGCCAGCAGCCCCTTCGGTCGGTACAGGGGACCCGTTAACTATGGCTACACCTTC,CASSPFGRYRGPVNYGYTF
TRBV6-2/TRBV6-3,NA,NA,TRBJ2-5,TGTGCCAGCAGTTACGAAGGCGGGAACTGGGAGCAGTACTTC,CASSYEGGNWEQYF
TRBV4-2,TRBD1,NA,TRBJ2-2,TGTGCCAGCAGCCAAAGGACAGGTTCCGGGGAGCTGTTTTTT,CASSQRTGSGELFF
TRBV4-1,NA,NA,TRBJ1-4,TGCGCCAGCAGCCCGCGACAGTCGGCTAATGAAAAACTGTTTTTT,CASSPRQSANEKLFF
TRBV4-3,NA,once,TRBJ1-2,TGCGCCAGCAGCCAAGATCAGGCGGGAGACTATGGCTACACCTTC,CASSQDQAGDYGYTF
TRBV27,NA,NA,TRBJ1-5,TGTGCCTGCAGTTTGACGGGTGGGGAGAATCAGCCCCAGCATTTT,CACSLTGGENQPQHF
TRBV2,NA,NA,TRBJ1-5,TGTGCCAGCAGTCCTAAGGGGGATCAGCCCCAGCATTTT,CASSPKGDQPQHF
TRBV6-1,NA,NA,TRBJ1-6,TGTGCCAGCAGTCGGGGCGACGGAGTGGGCTCCTATAATTCACCCCTCCACTTT,CASSRGDGVGSYNSPLHF
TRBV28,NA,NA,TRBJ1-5,TGTGCCAGCAGCCCACCGGGGCAGAATAAGCCCCAGCATTTT,CASSPPGQNKPQHF
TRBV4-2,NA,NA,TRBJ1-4,TGTGCCAGCAGCCAACCAACAGAGTTAACTAATGAAAAACTGTTTTTT,CASSQPTELTNEKLFF
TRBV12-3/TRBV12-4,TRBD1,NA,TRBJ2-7,TGTGCCAGCAGCCACCCGGACAGGGAGAGCTCCTACAATGAGCAGTACTTC,CASSHPDRESSYNEQYF
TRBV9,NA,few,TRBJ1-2,TGTGCCAGCAGCGTTCTTGGGGGCCTCTATGGCTACACCTTC,CASSVLGGLYGYTF
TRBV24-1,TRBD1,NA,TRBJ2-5,TGTGCCACCAGTGATTTCAGGGGACAGGGGCGTGAAGAGACCCAGTACTTC,CATSDFRGQGREETQYF
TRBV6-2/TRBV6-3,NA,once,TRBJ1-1,TGTGCCAGCAGTTACCCGAGGGGGGGTTTGAACACTGAAGCTTTCTTT,CASSYPRGGLNTEAFF
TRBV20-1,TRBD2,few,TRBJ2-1,TGCAGCGGCAATCGTCTAGCGGGGGAGCACAATGAGCAGTTCTTC,CSGNRLAGEHNEQFF
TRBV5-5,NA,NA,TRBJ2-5,TGTGCCAGCAGCTGGGAACAGTCCATGGGGGATGAGCAGTACTTC,CASSWEQSMGDEQYF
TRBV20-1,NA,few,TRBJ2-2,TGCAGTGCCGCCCGAGTCATGAACACCGGGGAGCTGTTTTTT,CSAARVMNTGELFF
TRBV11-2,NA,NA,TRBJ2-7,TGTGCCAGCAGCTTAAAGGGGGGGATTGGAATCTACGAGCAGTACTTC,CASSLKGGIGIYEQYF
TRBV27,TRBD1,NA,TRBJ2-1,TGTGCCAGCAGTTCGACAGGGGGGTTGAGCAATGAGCAGTTCTTC,CASSSTGGLSNEQFF
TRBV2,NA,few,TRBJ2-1,TGTGCCAGCAGGGACTTAAGCTCCTACAATGAGCAGTTCTTC,CASRDLSSYNEQFF
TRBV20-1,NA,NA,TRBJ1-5,TGCAGTGCTGGTAGCCAGCCCCAGCATTTT,CSAGSQPQHF